This entry features one T cell receptor (beta chain) sequence. This clone's antigen is unknown. Base qualities are not recorded, but no much larger clone differs from it by a single base. The time point label, read with the paper, signifies: baseline before first vaccination. Vaccinee samples came from UK trials COV001 and COV002, including a single-blind randomized controlled phase 2/3 trial of AZD1222 (ChAdOx1 nCoV-19) in healthy adults. Trial participant PBMC samples were collected at day 0 and day 28 after the second dose for TCRbeta chain sequencing. This sample was included in a study of T cell responses to AZD1222 COVID-19 vaccine (TCRdb year 2021). Some background on the complete study: AZD1222 recipients whose second dose came at about 4 weeks and those whose second dose came at about 12 weeks were combined into one group, since spike-specific TCR depth and breadth did not differ between the two schedules. TCR sequencing covered over 230 trial participants: about 210 given two doses of AZD1222 and some 25 given two doses of MenACWY control vaccine. Enrollment into the trials was organized by age into subgroups of 18-55, 56-69 and 70-plus years, and those subgroups contained roughly 150, 30 and 60 TCR-sequenced participants, respectively.

Summary of the overall study and its limitations: The whole spike protein was spanned by vaccine-associated CD4 TCRs, and dominant responses were seen in regions 160-218 and 743-854. Epitopes outside the regions mutated in the B.1.351 and B.1.1.7 variants were reportedly recognized by nearly half of the unique spike-specific TCRs. Conclusions about previously exposed vaccinees are limited because only a handful of AZD1222 recipients were SARS-CoV-2 seropositive at baseline. Because no day 14 peak-response samples were available, the repertoires could be characterized only after the peak T cell response. A significant rise in spike-specific TCR breadth and depth was observed after two AZD1222 doses relative to day 0 and relative to MenACWY recipients. In the small 56-69-year group, the increase in depth fell short of significance, most likely because of low power. Participants were mostly white British and included more females than males, and it was suggested by the authors that clonal diversity may have been underestimated.

The CDR3 regions of human TCRbeta chains were subjected to immunosequencing. As for how the authors treated the data: TCRs in the repertoires were matched against a reference library of SARS-CoV-2-specific TCRs that had been generated with the MIRA antigen-specificity platform. Breadth was defined as the fraction of unique TCRs that were SARS-CoV-2-associated, and depth was defined as the fraction of total T cells that were SARS-CoV-2-associated. Using the MIRA data, each spike-specific TCR was assigned both to the spike region to which the TCR was reactive and to a CD4 or CD8 class. Log10-transformed breadth and depth values were compared by one-way ANOVA with Sidak's multiple comparisons tests. TCRdb retrieved this table from immuneACCESS and kept in-frame rearrangements only. Not all clones are present; in checked studies, unresolved V genes account for under half, and no reason is known for the remainder. That table supplies the V and J calls and clone size; D and trimming were determined from the DNA. The sample table records around 130,000 clones; roughly 90% of these occur just once. Under 3.5% of the sample is held by the ten biggest clonotypes.

The TCR sequence derives from an adult in good health. The sequencing used peripheral blood, collected on day 0 of AZD1222 vaccination.

The DNA sequence is given as TGTGCCAGCAGCTTGTCCAGGAGGAGGACAGATACGCAGTATTTT. It specifies CASSLSRRRTDTQYF. Recombination linked TRBV5-6 to TRBJ2-3; a tentative D call is TRBD2 (5 bases match). V is pared back by 1 base and J by 3 bases, with 12 bases lying between the germline termini. Sequences SGHDT (CDR1) and YYEEEE (CDR2) are obtained from the germline V gene. From the cysteine up to the phenylalanine, the CDR3 has a length of 15 residues. The CDR3 DNA has 45 bases and is translated from base 1.